A single sample gave rise to the 3 T cell receptor beta chains below, sequenced in a study of T cells after yellow fever vaccination. TCRdb used MiXCR to reprocess the 5' RACE reads, holding one entry per CDR3 protein. The table records around 530,000 distinct CDR3 sequences, about 17% of them present only once. The sequences come from PBMCs, collected 4 to 5 days after the first yellow fever vaccination. The receptors stem from a man between 18 and 35 years old who received the YFV17D yellow fever vaccine.

The rearrangement uses TRBV20-1 and TRBJ1-6; no reliable D call. This CDR3 has 16 amino acids. The germline gives CDR1 DFQATT, CDR2 SNEGSKA (reference sequence). V was pared by 2 bases and J by 3 bases, with 14 bases between. The CDR3 DNA reads as TGCAGTGCTAGATCTAACGGCGGGGTCTATAATTCACCCCTCCACTTT. It yields the protein CSARSNGGVYNSPLHF.

This clonotype was seen more than once but under ten times. The chain carries TRBV3-1 and TRBJ1-2, with D unclear. This CDR3 has 14 amino acids. Trimming cost V 1 base and J 4 bases, with 10 bases left between them. Germline CDR1 reads LGHDT; CDR2 reads YNNKEL (reference sequence). CDR3: CASSQGSGVYGYTF. For the CDR3, the DNA is TGTGCCAGCAGCCAAGGGTCGGGAGTCTATGGCTACACCTTC.

The chain has TRBV2 and TRBJ1-1; 9 nucleotides agree with TRBD1. J was trimmed by 5 bases and V by 8 bases; bases with no gene match: 9. Germline loops: CDR1 SNHLY, CDR2 FYNNEI. The CDR3 loop spans 14 amino acids. CDR3: CASGETGGGTEAFF. The CDR3 nucleotides are TGTGCCAGCGGGGAAACAGGGGGCGGAACTGAAGCTTTCTTT.